This is a list of T cell receptor beta chains from one sample in a study of T cells expressing NK-cell markers. TCRdb reprocessed the 5' RACE reads and reports one entry per CDR3 protein, with no DNA. The data show approximately 550,000 distinct CDR3 sequences, and the top ten clones hold roughly 3.6%. Source material: blood T cells: a sorted CD56 or NKG2C T cell subset, CD4+ or CD8+ T cells, or bulk PBMC T cells (not recorded which). The receptors here all came from a man aged 18 to 30 in good health. CDR3s include the opening cysteine and the closing phenylalanine or tryptophan. The order of the fields is J gene, V gene, CDR3 protein.

TRBJ2-3	TRBV29-1	CSVGTGIPDTQYF
TRBJ2-7	TRBV7-9	CASSYLGGEQYF
TRBJ2-5	TRBV29-1	CSAQGQVQETQYF
TRBJ2-2	TRBV27	CASSLVDSGRSAGELFF
TRBJ2-2	TRBV11-2	CASSLDLISGELFF
TRBJ1-1	TRBV12-3/TRBV12-4	CASTLGVNTEAFF
TRBJ2-2	TRBV6-2/TRBV6-3	CASNRLAANTGELFF
TRBJ1-5	TRBV6-5	CASSYIDQVGNQPQHF
TRBJ1-5	TRBV20-1	CSAQRAGQSNQPQHF
TRBJ2-1	TRBV5-5	CASSTTPDGYNEQFF
TRBJ1-2	TRBV28	CATRKEYGTGYGYTF
TRBJ2-7	TRBV12-3/TRBV12-4	CASSLAGQGSYEQYF
TRBJ1-2	TRBV18	CASSPTDVNYGYTF
TRBJ2-1	TRBV6-1	CASRRGGRAGYNEQFF
TRBJ2-3	TRBV29-1	CSGGLLDTQYF
TRBJ2-1	TRBV5-1	CASSQRTVDEQFF
TRBJ2-1	TRBV28	CASTDFEGNEQFF